This T cell receptor (beta chain) originates from a study of control samples from healthy donors and cancer patients. Germline CDR1 is MNHNS and CDR2 is SASEGT. The CDR3 runs to 12 residues. V was trimmed by 7 bases and J by 5 bases, leaving 11 bases between them. Here immunoSEQ multiplex PCR was the method, and the copy in TCRdb shows in-frame clones only, minus some. The sample lists approximately 120,000 clones, 70% to 90% occurring once. Sequencing was done on a sample of blood. This TCR was recovered from a man aged 55 to 70 in good health. V usage is TRBV6-1 and J usage is TRBJ1-2, with D possibly being TRBD1 (6 bases). The DNA of the CDR3 is TGTGCCAGCACCAGGGGCGAATATGGCTACACCTTC. Its protein product is CASTRGEYGYTF.